These T cell receptor beta chains were read from a single sample in a study of neurological immune-mediated disorders. MiXCR was run by TCRdb on the 5' RACE reads, yielding one entry per CDR3 protein. The sample lists roughly 32,000 distinct CDR3 sequences; 3.8% were seen once. The sequencing input was PBMCs. Source of these receptors: a man aged 25 to 40 with multiple sclerosis. Each CDR3 is given with its conserved first and last residue. Fields, in order: J gene, V gene, clone size, D gene, CDR3 protein, CDR3 DNA. A D gene is named only where the DNA matches it firmly. Size is omitted from some rows. Given values are once, few, many or a class for expanded clones.

>TRBJ1-5|TRBV12-3/TRBV12-4|many|NA
CASSLIFGGALNQPQHF
TGTGCCAGCAGTTTGATTTTCGGGGGGGCCCTTAATCAGCCCCAGCATTTT
>TRBJ2-2|TRBV11-3|few|NA
CASSLVSNTGELFF
TGTGCCAGCAGCTTAGTCAGCAACACCGGGGAGCTGTTTTTT
>TRBJ1-5|TRBV7-2|many|NA
CASSSSHSRQGGPQHF
TGTGCCAGCAGCTCATCCCACTCCCGGCAAGGTGGGCCCCAGCATTTT
>TRBJ1-4|TRBV20-1|many|TRBD1
CSAPGGGFGEKLFF
TGCAGTGCTCCGGGAGGGGGCTTTGGTGAAAAACTGTTTTTT
>TRBJ2-1|TRBV7-2|medium-sized|TRBD1
CASSPGQRSNEQFF
TGTGCCAGCAGCCCGGGACAGCGTAGCAATGAGCAGTTCTTC
>TRBJ1-2|TRBV5-6|many|TRBD1
CASSTYRTGDNYGYTF
TGTGCCAGCAGCACATACCGGACAGGGGACAACTATGGCTACACCTTC
>TRBJ2-3|TRBV12-3/TRBV12-4|few|NA
CASSPSGSRADTQYF
TGTGCCAGCAGCCCCTCAGGGAGCCGCGCAGATACGCAGTATTTT
>TRBJ2-3|TRBV4-1|many|NA
CASSQERRAPDTQYF
TGCGCCAGCAGCCAAGAACGAAGGGCTCCGGATACGCAGTATTTT
>TRBJ2-2|TRBV12-3/TRBV12-4|many|TRBD2
CASSPSGRGRTGELFF
TGTGCCAGCAGCCCCAGCGGGAGAGGTCGCACCGGGGAGCTGTTTTTT
>TRBJ2-3|TRBV7-3|many|NA
CASSPSNAPGADTQYF
TGTGCCAGCAGCCCCTCTAATGCCCCTGGGGCAGATACGCAGTATTTT
>TRBJ1-5|TRBV15|NA|NA
CATSRGFGEKTQHF
TGTGCCACCAGCAGAGGATTCGGCGAGAAGACCCAGCATTTT
>TRBJ1-2|TRBV5-6|many|NA
CASSFTTGTSGGYTF
TGTGCCAGCAGCTTTACCACCGGGACCTCAGGAGGGTACACCTTC
>TRBJ2-2|TRBV5-1|many|NA
CASSLEWIGNTGELFF
TGCGCCAGCAGCTTGGAGTGGATAGGGAACACCGGGGAGCTGTTTTTT
>TRBJ2-3|TRBV24-1|many|TRBD2
CATGGSGVTDTQYF
TGTGCCACCGGTGGGAGCGGGGTCACAGATACGCAGTATTTT
>TRBJ1-2|TRBV12-5|NA|NA
CASGLVVGGSSDGYTF
TGTGCTAGTGGTTTGGTGGTTGGTGGGTCATCGGACGGCTACACCTTC
>TRBJ1-2|TRBV30|many|NA
CAWRGTRGSYTF
TGTGCCTGGAGGGGTACCAGGGGTAGCTACACCTTC
>TRBJ2-3|TRBV7-2|NA|TRBD2
CASSPAGLAGGTDTQYF
TGTGCCAGCAGCCCGGCGGGACTAGCGGGAGGCACAGATACGCAGTATTTT
>TRBJ2-1|TRBV5-1|many|NA
CASSLAADFYNEQFF
TGCGCCAGCAGCTTGGCCGCCGATTTCTACAATGAGCAGTTCTTC
>TRBJ2-5|TRBV6-1|many|NA
CASSEVAAQETQYF
TGTGCCAGCAGTGAAGTGGCTGCTCAAGAGACCCAGTACTTC
>TRBJ2-2|TRBV14|many|NA
CASSPLPLPGQLTGELFF
TGTGCCAGCAGCCCCCTCCCTTTGCCCGGACAGTTAACCGGGGAGCTGTTTTTT
>TRBJ2-5|TRBV4-3|many|TRBD2
CASSQDRTSGQRTQYF
TGCGCCAGCAGCCAAGATCGTACTAGCGGACAGCGGACCCAGTACTTC
>TRBJ1-1|TRBV5-1|many|NA
CASSLDSTVSNTEAFF
TGCGCCAGCAGCTTGGACAGTACCGTGTCGAACACTGAAGCTTTCTTT
>TRBJ1-2|TRBV12-3/TRBV12-4|many|NA
CASRGHAGYTF
TGTGCCAGCAGGGGACACGCTGGCTACACCTTC
>TRBJ2-5|TRBV5-8|many|TRBD1
CASRPRDREGTQYF
TGTGCCAGCAGGCCCCGGGACAGGGAGGGGACCCAGTACTTC
>TRBJ2-2|TRBV7-6|few|NA
CASSFSGNTGELFF
TGTGCCAGCAGCTTCTCGGGGAACACCGGGGAGCTGTTTTTT
>TRBJ1-1|TRBV5-1|many|NA
CASSQGGGEYTEAFF
TGCGCCAGCTCGCAGGGTGGAGGGGAGTACACTGAAGCTTTCTTT
>TRBJ2-5|TRBV5-4|many|NA
CASSPDAVAGSETQYF
TGTGCCAGCAGCCCTGACGCTGTGGCAGGGTCAGAGACCCAGTACTTC
>TRBJ2-2|TRBV10-2|many|NA
CASSRVLTGELFF
TGCGCCAGTAGCCGGGTTCTCACCGGGGAGCTGTTTTTT
>TRBJ2-2|TRBV12-3/TRBV12-4|many|NA
CASSTPNTGELFF
TGTGCCAGCAGCACTCCTAACACCGGGGAGCTGTTTTTT
>TRBJ2-7|TRBV27|few|NA
CASSSPGGDNEQYF
TGTGCCAGCAGTTCTCCAGGGGGGGATAACGAGCAGTACTTC
>TRBJ1-1|TRBV7-3|few|NA
CASSLGGWTEAFF
TGTGCCAGCAGCTTAGGGGGGTGGACTGAAGCTTTCTTT
>TRBJ2-1|TRBV5-1|many|NA
CASSLGEDEQFF
TGCGCCAGCAGCTTGGGCGAAGATGAGCAGTTCTTC
>TRBJ1-2|TRBV10-3|many|TRBD1
CAISPGQGNFYGYTF
TGTGCCATCAGTCCGGGACAGGGGAATTTCTATGGCTACACCTTC
>TRBJ2-3|TRBV24-1|few|NA
CATSDPMAPTDTQYF
TGTGCCACCAGTGACCCCATGGCCCCCACAGATACGCAGTATTTT
>TRBJ1-4|TRBV20-1|many|NA
CSAKFVGEKLFF
TGCAGTGCCAAATTCGTTGGGGAAAAACTGTTTTTT
>TRBJ2-1|TRBV6-6|many|TRBD1
CASSYGTGEQFF
TGTGCCAGCAGTTACGGGACAGGGGAGCAGTTCTTC
>TRBJ2-1|TRBV12-3/TRBV12-4|many|TRBD1
CASSSGTGGYNEQFF
TGTGCCAGCAGTTCCGGGACAGGGGGCTACAATGAGCAGTTCTTC
>TRBJ1-1|TRBV20-1|many|NA
CSARVQGWRGTEAFF
TGCAGTGCTAGGGTACAGGGCTGGAGGGGCACTGAAGCTTTCTTT